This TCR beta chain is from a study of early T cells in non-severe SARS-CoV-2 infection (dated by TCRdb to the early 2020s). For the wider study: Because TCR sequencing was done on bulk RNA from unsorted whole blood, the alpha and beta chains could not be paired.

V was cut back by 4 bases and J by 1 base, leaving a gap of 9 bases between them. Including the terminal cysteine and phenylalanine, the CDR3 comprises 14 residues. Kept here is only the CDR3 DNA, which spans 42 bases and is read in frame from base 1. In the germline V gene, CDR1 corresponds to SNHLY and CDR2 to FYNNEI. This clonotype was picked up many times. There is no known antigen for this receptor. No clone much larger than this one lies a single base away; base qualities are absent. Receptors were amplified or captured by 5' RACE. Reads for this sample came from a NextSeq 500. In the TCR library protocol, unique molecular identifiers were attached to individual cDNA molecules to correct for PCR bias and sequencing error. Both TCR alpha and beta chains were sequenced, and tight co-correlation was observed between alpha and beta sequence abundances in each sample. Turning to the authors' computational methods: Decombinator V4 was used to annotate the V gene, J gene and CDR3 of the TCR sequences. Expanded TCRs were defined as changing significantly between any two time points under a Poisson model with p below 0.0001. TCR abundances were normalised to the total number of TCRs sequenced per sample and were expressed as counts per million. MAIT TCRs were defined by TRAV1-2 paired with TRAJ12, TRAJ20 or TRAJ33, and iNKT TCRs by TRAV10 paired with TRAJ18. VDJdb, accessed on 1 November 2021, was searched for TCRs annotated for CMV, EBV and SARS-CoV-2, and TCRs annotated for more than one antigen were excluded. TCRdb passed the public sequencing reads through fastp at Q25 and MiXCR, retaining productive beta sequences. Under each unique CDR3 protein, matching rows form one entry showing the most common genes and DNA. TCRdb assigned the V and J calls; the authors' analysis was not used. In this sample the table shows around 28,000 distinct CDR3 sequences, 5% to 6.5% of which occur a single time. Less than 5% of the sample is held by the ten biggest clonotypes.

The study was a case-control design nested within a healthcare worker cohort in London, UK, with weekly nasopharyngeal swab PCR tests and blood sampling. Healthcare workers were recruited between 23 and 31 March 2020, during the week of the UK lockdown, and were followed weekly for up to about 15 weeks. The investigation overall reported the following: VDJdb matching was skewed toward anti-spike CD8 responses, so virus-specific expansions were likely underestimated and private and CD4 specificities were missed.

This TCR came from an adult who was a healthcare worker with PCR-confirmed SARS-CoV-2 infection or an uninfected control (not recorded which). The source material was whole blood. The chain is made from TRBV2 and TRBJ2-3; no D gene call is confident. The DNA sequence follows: TGTGCCAGCAGTGGTATGATAGGCACAGATACGCAGTATTTT. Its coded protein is CASSGMIGTDTQYF.